Below are 28 T cell receptor beta chains sequenced from a single sample in a study of tissue T cells after allogeneic stem cell transplantation. Some clones are missing from TCRdb's copy, which holds only in-frame ones; the method was immunoSEQ multiplex PCR. The sample holds a few thousand clones, 40% to 50% seen once. As to time point: mouse harvest day 7 after allogeneic transplant. Each mouse received 10^7 T-cell-depleted marrow cells plus 10^6 splenic CD5+ T cells by tail vein. Sequenced input: gut tissue. These TCRs come from a female BALB/c mouse given C57BL/6 T cells with graft-versus-host disease after an allogeneic hematopoietic cell transplant.

As concerns this clone: Genes and germline are mouse. The observed sequence ends 1 residue before the CDR3 terminus, with the missing tail filled in from the germline J gene. J is TRBJ2-1 and V is TRBV26, with 9 bases fitting TRBD2. CDR1 and CDR2 (germline): KGHPV, FQNQEV (reference sequence). The V and J ends lost 4 bases and 2 bases, in that order; junction bases with no gene match: 0. The CDR3 has 14 amino acids. This CDR3 reads CASSRLGDYAEQFF. Incomplete CDR3 DNA: TGTGCCAGCAGTCGACTGGGGGACTATGCTGAGCAGTTC.

This clone was seen once. Gene names are the mouse ones. The read terminates 1 residue before the CDR3 end, so the remaining end is supplied by the germline J gene. V is TRBV26 and J is TRBJ1-1; 10 nucleotides agree with TRBD1. After removal of 1 base from V and 9 bases from J, the junction contained 2 bases not matched to a gene. Germline CDR1 reads KGHPV; CDR2 reads FQNQEV (reference sequence). The CDR3 runs to 13 residues. The sequenced CDR3 bases are TGTGCCAGCAGTCTGTTGGGACAGGGGAAAGTCTTC. Encoded protein: CASSLLGQGKVF. From start to end, the CDR3 is CASSLLGQGKVFF.

There are a few counts of this clone. The listed genes are named as in mouse. The read falls 1 residue short of the CDR3 end, and the missing part is taken from the germline J gene. The chain carries TRBV26 and TRBJ2-2; TRBD1 agrees at 10 bases. There are 14 residues in the CDR3. J gave up 6 bases and V 6 bases, and 4 bases lay outside the gene matches. Germline values: CDR1 KGHPV, CDR2 FQNQEV (reference sequence). The CDR3 bases that were read are TGTGCCAGCAGACCGGGACAGGGGCCCGGGCAGCTCTAC. Its protein product is CASRPGQGPGQLY. The whole CDR3 protein reads CASRPGQGPGQLYF.

Note on this clone: Gene and germline names: mouse. The CDR3 goes on 1 residue after the read ends, and that part is filled in from the germline J gene. The chain has TRBV26 and TRBJ1-1, with D perhaps matching TRBD1 (5 bases). V gave up 4 bases and J gave up 4 bases, with 13 bases separating them. The CDR3 loop spans 14 amino acids. Germline lookup yields CDR1 KGHPV and CDR2 FQNQEV (reference sequence). The covered CDR3 bases are TGTGCCAGCAGTCCCGGCAGGGCGGGCACAGAAGTCTTC. This gives the protein CASSPGRAGTEVF. The entire CDR3 sequence reads CASSPGRAGTEVFF.

Concerning this clone itself: The gene symbols are mouse symbols. The CDR3 end lies 1 residue beyond the end of the read and is filled in from the germline J gene. The J gene is TRBJ2-2, the V gene TRBV23; the table's D call of TRBD1 was not tested on the DNA. Germline CDR1 is KGHTA and CDR2 is FQNQQP. The CDR3 loop spans 16 amino acids. CDR3 residues: CSSSQSHRVNTGQLYF. The DNA read from the CDR3 is TGCTCCAGCAGTCAATCACACAGGGTCAACACCGGGCAGCTCTAC.

As regards this clone: The genes are named according to mouse. This CDR3 is CASSAGDEDTQYF. CDR3 DNA (partial): TGTGCCAGCAGTGCAGGGGATGAAGACACCCAGTAC. The gene calls are TRBV13-1 and TRBJ2-5, with D tentatively TRBD1 (6 bases). Coverage ceases 1 residue before the CDR3 finishes, and the germline J gene fills in the end. Germline V gene lookup returns CDR1 NSHNY and CDR2 SYGAGN. The V gene lost 3 bases and the J gene lost 4 bases, with 9 bases spanning the gap. The CDR3 covers 13 residues.

This clone occurred a few times. The genes are named according to mouse. The CDR3 end lies 1 residue beyond the end of the read and is filled in from the germline J gene. The V and J genes are TRBV26 and TRBJ2-5, with a tentative D call TRBD1 (5 bases). Germline lookup yields CDR1 KGHPV and CDR2 FQNQEV (reference sequence). Trimming took 6 bases from V and 1 from J, leaving 11 bases between them. The CDR3 consists of 14 residues. This CDR3 reads CASSPTAYQDTQYF. Incomplete CDR3 DNA: TGTGCCAGCAGCCCGACAGCTTACCAAGACACCCAGTAC.

About this clone: Gene names follow the mouse nomenclature. Coverage ceases 1 residue before the CDR3 finishes, and the germline J gene fills in the end. The genes are TRBV2 and TRBJ2-4, with 8 bases matching TRBD2. Germline lookup yields CDR1 LGHNA and CDR2 YSYQKL. The CDR3 is 16 amino acids. V dropped 3 bases and J dropped 1; count of bases not matched to a gene: 6. CDR3 bases read: TGTGCCAGCAGCCATCCGGGGGGGCCCGGTCAAAACACCTTGTAC. Amino acid sequence: CASSHPGGPGQNTLY. The complete CDR3 reads CASSHPGGPGQNTLYF.

This clone showed up just a few times. Gene names refer to mouse genes. Read sequence stops 1 residue before the CDR3 end, and the germline J gene provides the missing end. This chain links TRBV3 with TRBJ2-4; TRBD2 agrees at 9 bases. Per germline, CDR1 SNHLY and CDR2 FYNGKV (reference sequence). V dropped 5 bases and J dropped 4; count of bases not matched to a gene: 4. There are 14 residues in the CDR3. This CDR3 is CASSPDWGKNTLYF. Partial CDR3 DNA: TGTGCCAGCAGCCCCGACTGGGGGAAAAACACCTTGTAC. The whole variable domain, remainder taken from reference TRBV3 and TRBJ2-4, is GPKVLQIPSHQIIDMGQMVTLNCDPVSNHLYFYWYKQILGQQMEFLVNFYNGKVMEKSKLFKDQFSVERPDGSYFTLKIQPTALEDSAVYFCASSPDWGKNTLYFGAGTRLSVL.

This clone was observed once. Gene names follow the mouse nomenclature. The CDR3 extends 1 residue past the end of the read, so its final part is completed from the germline J gene. The chain joins TRBV16 to TRBJ2-7, with 13 nucleotides matching TRBD2. Per germline, CDR1 SGHSA and CDR2 FRNQAP. V lost 3 bases to trimming and J lost 4 bases; unmatched junction nucleotides: 0. The CDR3 runs to 14 residues. CDR3 protein: CASSLGLGGYEQYF. CDR3 bases read: TGTGCAAGCAGCTTGGGACTGGGGGGGTATGAACAGTAC.

Comments on this clone: Here the gene names and germline are mouse. The read gets to within 1 residue of the CDR3 end, and the germline J gene fills in the rest. The rearrangement uses TRBV12-2 and TRBJ2-3; 7 nucleotides align to TRBD1. The germline gives CDR1 SGHLS, CDR2 HYDKME. The CDR3 runs 14 residues. V shed 4 bases, J shed 1 base, and the junction held 4 bases outside the gene matches. This CDR3 reads CASSPGTGAETLYF. The sequenced CDR3 bases are TGTGCCAGCTCCCCCGGGACAGGTGCAGAAACGCTGTAT.

On this clone itself: The genes are named according to mouse. The read terminates 1 residue before the CDR3 end, so the remaining end is supplied by the germline J gene. The chain recombines TRBV26 with TRBJ2-4; 9 nucleotides line up with TRBD2. V lost 1 base, J lost 3 bases, and 2 bases stayed unmatched. CDR3 size: 15 residues. The germline V gene has CDR1 KGHPV and CDR2 FQNQEV (reference sequence). The CDR3 region is CASSLLTGGQNTLYF. The CDR3 bases that were read are TGTGCCAGCAGTCTGTTGACTGGGGGCCAAAACACCTTGTAC. Full variable domain (missing parts from reference TRBV26 and TRBJ2-4): NSKVIQTPRYLVKGQGQKAKMRCIPEKGHPVVFWYQQNKNNEFKFLINFQNQEVLQQIDMTEKRFSAECPSNSPCSLEIQSSEAGDSALYLCASSLLTGGQNTLYFGAGTRLSVL.

Worth noting for this clone: Genes here carry mouse names. The read comes to an end 1 residue before the CDR3 does, leaving the germline J gene to fill in the end. The J gene is TRBJ2-5, the V gene TRBV16, with 9 positions matching TRBD2. V gave up 0 bases and J gave up 6 bases; unmatched junction bases: 7. The CDR3 is made up of 16 amino acids. Germline V gives CDR1 SGHSA, CDR2 FRNQAP. CDR3 residues: CASSLDVGGARDTQYF. The CDR3 DNA, read in part, is TGTGCAAGCAGCTTAGATGTTGGGGGGGCGCGTGACACCCAGTAC.

Comment on this clone: The gene names given are mouse names. The sequenced part of the CDR3 DNA is TGCTCCAGCAGTCAATCGGGGAGCACAGAAGTCTTC. It translates to CSSSQSGSTEVF. The complete CDR3 sequence is CSSSQSGSTEVFF. The chain is built from TRBV23 and TRBJ1-1. The read comes to an end 1 residue before the CDR3 does, leaving the germline J gene to fill in the end. Germline loops: CDR1 KGHTA, CDR2 FQNQQP. The CDR3 is 13 residues long.

The table lists this clone with a few counts. Gene names are mouse gene names. The CDR3 is cut off 1 residue early in the read; its end comes from the germline J gene. The chain uses TRBV24 and TRBJ1-2; 12 bases map to TRBD1. There are 15 residues in the CDR3. Germline CDR1 KGHTA, CDR2 FRNEEI. The trim removed 3 bases at V and 4 bases at J, leaving 3 bases unmatched. CDR3 bases read: TGTGCCAGCAGTCTCCCGGGACAGGGGGCCTCCGACTACACC. It codes for CASSLPGQGASDYT. The entire CDR3 is CASSLPGQGASDYTF.

With respect to this clone: Mouse names are used for the genes. The CDR3 loop is CSSSQIWGNYAEQFF. The part of the CDR3 DNA that was read is TGCTCCAGCAGTCAAATCTGGGGGAACTATGCTGAGCAGTTC. The chain joins TRBV23 to TRBJ2-1; the table's D call of TRBD2 was not tested on the DNA. Sequencing ends 1 residue short of the CDR3 end; the germline J gene provides the rest. Germline V gives CDR1 KGHTA, CDR2 FQNQQP. This CDR3 spans 15 amino acids.

Comment on this clone: Gene names follow the mouse nomenclature. From the germline J gene comes the end of the CDR3, since the read stops 1 residue before it. V usage is TRBV23 and J usage is TRBJ2-7. The CDR3 has 16 residues. From germline, CDR1 is KGHTA and CDR2 FQNQQP. The CDR3 bases that were read are TGCTCCAGCAGTCAATCTATACGGCAGAGCTCCTATGAACAGTAC. Residues: CSSSQSIRQSSYEQY. The entire CDR3 sequence reads CSSSQSIRQSSYEQYF.

About this clone: Gene names are mouse gene names. With the read ending 1 residue before the CDR3 end, the germline J gene is used to fill in that end. The chain has TRBV3 and TRBJ2-1; 7 bases map to TRBD1. This CDR3 is 13 amino acids long. Germline CDR1 SNHLY, CDR2 FYNGKV (reference sequence). With V trimmed by 5 bases and J by 4 bases, 2 bases remained unmatched. The CDR3 sequence is CASSRGQYAEQFF. The CDR3 DNA, read in part, is TGTGCCAGCAGCCGGGGACAGTATGCTGAGCAGTTC.

About this clone: This may stem from a read error, because a much larger clone lies one nucleotide away. The genes and germline here are from mouse. Read sequence stops 1 residue before the CDR3 end, and the germline J gene provides the missing end. Other nucleotide sequences in the sample specify the same CDR3. The rearrangement links TRBV26 to TRBJ1-3; D is undetermined. The V end lost 2 bases, the J end lost 0 bases, and 5 bases lay between the germline ends. The germline V gene has CDR1 KGHPV and CDR2 FQNQEV (reference sequence). This CDR3 comprises 14 residues. The CDR3 sequence: CASSLTNSGNTLYF. Partial CDR3 DNA: TGTGCCAGCAGTCTGACAAATTCTGGAAATACGCTCTAT.

In regard to this clone: Gene names and germline refer to mouse. The CDR3 extends 1 residue past the end of the read, so its final part is completed from the germline J gene. The rearrangement joins TRBV3 to TRBJ2-2; 7 bases agree with TRBD1. Germline V lookup: CDR1 SNHLY, CDR2 FYNGKV (reference sequence). Trimming removed 5 bases from V and 4 bases from J; junction bases left unmatched: 7. The CDR3 extends over 15 amino acids. CDR3 protein: CASSPDRVGTGQLYF. The DNA read from the CDR3 is TGTGCCAGCAGCCCCGACAGGGTTGGCACCGGGCAGCTCTAC. Together with reference TRBV3 and TRBJ2-2, the CDR3 gives the full variable domain: GPKVLQIPSHQIIDMGQMVTLNCDPVSNHLYFYWYKQILGQQMEFLVNFYNGKVMEKSKLFKDQFSVERPDGSYFTLKIQPTALEDSAVYFCASSPDRVGTGQLYFGEGSKLTVL.

To note about this clone: Germline and genes here are mouse. The covered CDR3 bases are TGTGCCTGGAGTCAGCGGGGGCTGAGAGAAACGCTGTAT. It encodes CAWSQRGLRETLY. The full CDR3 reads CAWSQRGLRETLYF. This rearrangement joins TRBV31 to TRBJ2-3; either TRBD1 or TRBD2 may fit D (6 bases each). Sequencing ends 1 residue short of the CDR3 end; the germline J gene provides the rest. From germline, CDR1 is GKSSPN and CDR2 SITVG. Trimming cost V 1 base and J 5 bases, with 13 bases left between them. The CDR3 runs 14 residues.

Remarks on this clone: These gene names are mouse names. The read finishes 1 residue shy of the CDR3 end, and the germline J gene is used to complete it. The chain combines TRBV23 with TRBJ1-1; the table's D call, TRBD1, was not checked against the DNA. The CDR3 sequence is 14 residues long. The germline V gene has CDR1 KGHTA and CDR2 FQNQQP. The sequenced part of the CDR3 DNA is TGCTCCAGCAGTCAATCTCAGGCAAACACAGAAGTCTTC. This translates into CSSSQSQANTEVF. The whole CDR3 is CSSSQSQANTEVFF.

This clone came up a few times. Any gene name here is a mouse gene name. Read coverage stops 1 residue before the CDR3 terminus; the germline J gene supplies the remainder. This chain joins TRBV26 and TRBJ2-5; D is possibly TRBD1 (6 bases). The CDR3 sequence is 14 residues long. V shed 3 bases and J shed 1 base, with 8 bases lying between them. Germline CDR1 reads KGHPV; CDR2 reads FQNQEV (reference sequence). The sequenced part of the CDR3 DNA is TGTGCCAGCAGTCTCGGGACATACCAAGACACCCAGTAC. Amino acids: CASSLGTYQDTQY. In full, the CDR3 reads CASSLGTYQDTQYF.

This clone showed up just a few times. Gene names are mouse gene names. The read terminates 1 residue before the CDR3 end, so the remaining end is supplied by the germline J gene. The genes are TRBV12-1 and TRBJ1-4; D uncertain. Trimming removed 6 bases from V and 6 bases from J, with 4 bases in between. CDR3 length: 10 amino acids. CDR1 and CDR2 from the germline V gene are SGHSN and HYEKVE. The CDR3 bases that were read are TGTGCCAGCGGGGACGAAAGATTATTT. Translated: CASGDERLF. The whole CDR3 region reads CASGDERLFF.

As for this clone: Each gene name is a mouse one. The read finishes 1 residue shy of the CDR3 end, and the germline J gene is used to complete it. The chain uses TRBV26 and TRBJ1-4; perhaps TRBD1 as D (6 bases). Looked up from germline, CDR1 is KGHPV and CDR2 is FQNQEV (reference sequence). V was shortened by 2 bases and J by 3 bases, with 7 bases between the two germline ends. The CDR3 covers 14 residues. The sequenced CDR3 bases are TGTGCCAGCAGTCTGCCAGGGGCCAACGAAAGATTATTT. It codes for CASSLPGANERLF. The CDR3 reads in full as CASSLPGANERLFF. The full variable domain, its missing parts supplied by reference TRBV26 and TRBJ1-4, is NSKVIQTPRYLVKGQGQKAKMRCIPEKGHPVVFWYQQNKNNEFKFLINFQNQEVLQQIDMTEKRFSAECPSNSPCSLEIQSSEAGDSALYLCASSLPGANERLFFGHGTKLSVL.

Concerning this clone itself: Gene names are the mouse ones. The read ends 1 residue before the CDR3 terminus; that terminus is restored from the germline J gene. The J gene is TRBJ2-4, the V gene TRBV26, with 7 nucleotides matching TRBD2. This CDR3 is built from 11 residues. V lost 4 bases, J lost 8 bases, and 0 bases stayed unmatched. Per germline, CDR1 KGHPV and CDR2 FQNQEV (reference sequence). CDR3 in amino acids: CASSRGGTLYF. The covered CDR3 bases are TGTGCCAGCAGTCGGGGGGGCACCTTGTAC.

Remarks on this clone: Genes and germline are mouse. The read ends 1 residue early relative to the CDR3; the germline J gene fills the gap. The chain is built from TRBV26 and TRBJ2-3, with no clear D. Germline loops: CDR1 KGHPV, CDR2 FQNQEV (reference sequence). The CDR3 has 13 amino acids. V lost 2 bases, J lost 1 base, and 4 bases lay in between. CDR3 residues: CASSLTGAETLYF. Incomplete CDR3 DNA: TGTGCCAGCAGTCTGACGGGTGCAGAAACGCTGTAT. The whole variable domain, remainder taken from reference TRBV26 and TRBJ2-3, is NSKVIQTPRYLVKGQGQKAKMRCIPEKGHPVVFWYQQNKNNEFKFLINFQNQEVLQQIDMTEKRFSAECPSNSPCSLEIQSSEAGDSALYLCASSLTGAETLYFGSGTRLTVL.

This clone was detected only a few times. Genes and germline are mouse. Sequencing ends 1 residue short of the CDR3 end; the germline J gene provides the rest. The chain combines TRBV3 with TRBJ2-7, with 9 bases fitting TRBD2. Germline V lookup: CDR1 SNHLY, CDR2 FYNGKV (reference sequence). Trimming cost V 5 bases and J 3 bases; bases outside gene matches: 5. The CDR3 loop spans 14 amino acids. CDR3 DNA (partial): TGTGCCAGCAGCCCTCGACTGGGGGTCTATGAACAGTAC. It specifies CASSPRLGVYEQY. The CDR3, in full, reads CASSPRLGVYEQYF.